This T cell receptor beta chain stems from a study of cytomegalovirus exposure and HLA in healthy donors. Background on the study: Of all 400 or so donors who were genotyped, roughly 81% belonged to the Caucasian-associated ancestry cluster. Study-wide findings and caveats: Most TCR sequences were rare, but some public TCRs occurred in many donors. Later analysis identified several of the most significant clusters that appeared linked to common viral pathogens.

Concerning this clone: The antigen is unknown.

V lost 4 bases, J lost 9 bases, and 12 bases lay in between. The CDR3 sequence is 12 residues long. The germline CDR1 and CDR2 sequences are MNHEY and SVGAGI. This PCR relied on a set of 60 Vbeta primers and 13 Jbeta primers. Libraries were prepared by immunoSEQ multiplex PCR; TCRdb keeps only in-frame clonotypes and omits some of them. The table includes about 200,000 clones, around four fifths detected once. The chain uses TRBV6-5 and TRBJ1-2; perhaps TRBD1 as D (6 bases). Input material: PBMCs. This sequence was found in a middle-aged woman in good health and CMV-seronegative. As DNA, the CDR3 is TGTGCCAGCAGTTCCTACAGGGATCGCTACACCTTC. Translated, it gives CASSSYRDRYTF.